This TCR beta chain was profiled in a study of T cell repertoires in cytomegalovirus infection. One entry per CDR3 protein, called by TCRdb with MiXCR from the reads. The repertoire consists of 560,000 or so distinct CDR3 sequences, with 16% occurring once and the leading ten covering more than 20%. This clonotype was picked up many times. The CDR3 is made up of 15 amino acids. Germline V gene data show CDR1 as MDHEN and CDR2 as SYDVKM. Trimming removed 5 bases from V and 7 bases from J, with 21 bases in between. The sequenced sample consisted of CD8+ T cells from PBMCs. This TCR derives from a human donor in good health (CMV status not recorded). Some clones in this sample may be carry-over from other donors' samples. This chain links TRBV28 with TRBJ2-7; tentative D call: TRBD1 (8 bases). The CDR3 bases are TGTGCCAGCAGTCTCCGGACAGGGAGGGGTCGGGAGCAGTACTTC. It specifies CASSLRTGRGREQYF. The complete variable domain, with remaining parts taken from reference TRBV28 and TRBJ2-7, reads DVKVTQSSRYLVKRTGEKVFLECVQDMDHENMFWYRQDPGLGLRLIYFSYDVKMKEKGDIPEGYSVSREKKERFSLILESASTNQTSMYLCASSLRTGRGREQYFGPGTRLTVT.